The 11 T cell receptor beta chains below all came from one sample that was sequenced in a study of human T cells and chemical hapten exposure. MiXCR, applied by TCRdb to the RACE reads, yields one record per CDR3 protein. The sample lists more than 300,000 distinct CDR3 sequences; around 5.5% were seen once. Time point noted: pre-sensitization, week 0. The sample's treatment: therapeutic diphenylcyclopropenone sensitization with weekly scalp DPC. Sequencing used whole blood, obtained in connection with sensitization to the hapten diphenylcyclopropenone (DPC). These receptors all come from a woman aged 18 to 35 with alopecia areata. Some clones in this sample may be carry-over from other donors' samples.

This clonotype was seen ten or more times. One end of the junction fails to match germline, which may point to a read error. CDR3 in DNA: TGTGCCAGCAGTTCCACCGGGACACTTAAATTC. The encoded protein is CASSSTGTLKF. This chain connects TRBV28 to TRBJ2-7, with D possibly TRBD1 on 6 matching bases. This CDR3 spans 11 amino acids. Germline V gene data show CDR1 as MDHEN and CDR2 as SYDVKM. The full variable domain, completed using reference TRBV28 and TRBJ2-7, is DVKVTQSSRYLVKRTGEKVFLECVQDMDHENMFWYRQDPGLGLRLIYFSYDVKMKEKGDIPEGYSVSREKKERFSLILESASTNQTSMYLCASSSTGTLKFGPGTRLTVT.

In this sample, this clonotype turned up a few times. The rearrangement links TRBV12-3 or TRBV12-4 to TRBJ2-7; D possibly corresponds to TRBD1 (6 bases). The CDR3 sequence is 14 residues long. V was cut by 6 bases and J by 0 bases, with 12 bases left in between. The CDR3 DNA follows: TGTGCCAGCAGCCCTCAGGGGACCTCCTACGAGCAGTACTTC. Amino acid sequence: CASSPQGTSYEQYF.

This chain joins TRBV12-3 or TRBV12-4 and TRBJ2-5, with D unresolved. This CDR3 spans 12 amino acids. V was clipped by 8 bases and J by 0 bases, with 7 bases between them. The CDR3 spells CASGFYQETQYF. CDR3 nucleotides: TGTGCCAGCGGGTTCTACCAAGAGACCCAGTACTTC.

V usage is TRBV9 and J usage is TRBJ2-6; D is possibly TRBD2 (6 bases). This CDR3 has 15 amino acids. The germline V and J ends were trimmed by 7 bases and 0 bases, with 11 bases remaining between them. The V gene's germline CDR1 is SGDLS and CDR2 YYNGEE. The CDR3 sequence: CASGGDYSGANVLTF. CDR3 DNA sequence: TGTGCCAGCGGAGGGGATTACTCTGGGGCCAACGTCCTGACTTTC.

The J gene is TRBJ2-1, the V gene TRBV6-5; no clear D. The CDR3 has 12 amino acids. CDR1 MNHEY and CDR2 SVGAGI come from the germline V gene. Trimming cost V 2 bases and J 8 bases, with 7 bases left between them. CDR3 in amino acids: CASSYGEHEQFF. The CDR3 DNA reads TGTGCCAGCAGTTACGGCGAGCATGAGCAGTTCTTC.

This clonotype was found many times. The chain recombines TRBV7-2 with TRBJ2-3; no firm D call. The CDR3 length is 14 residues. V was pared by 3 bases and J by 3 bases, with 10 bases between. Germline lookup yields CDR1 SGHTA and CDR2 FQGNSA. CDR3 protein: CASSFMGATDTQYF. As DNA, the CDR3 is TGTGCCAGCAGCTTCATGGGCGCGACAGATACGCAGTATTTT.

The chain joins TRBV7-9 to TRBJ2-3, with a possible D match to TRBD1 (5 bases). Trimming stripped 4 bases from V and 4 bases from J, with 15 bases between. The CDR3 is 15 amino acids. Germline values: CDR1 SEHNR, CDR2 FQNEAQ (reference sequence). This chain's CDR3 is CASSSTLRVPDTQYF. CDR3 in DNA: TGTGCCAGCAGCTCCACACTCAGGGTCCCAGATACGCAGTATTTT.

This clonotype was observed many times. This chain connects TRBV6-1 to TRBJ2-3; D perhaps matches TRBD2 (6 bases). Per germline, CDR1 MNHNS and CDR2 SASEGT. Trimming took off 4 bases at V and 1 base at J, with 15 bases between the two ends. This CDR3 spans 16 amino acids. This chain's CDR3 is CASSVGRDSGTDTQYF. CDR3 coding DNA: TGTGCCAGCAGTGTTGGAAGGGACTCGGGCACAGATACGCAGTATTTT.

V and J are TRBV7-2 and TRBJ2-3; D is unresolved. Trimming shortened V by 6 bases and J by 2 bases, and 12 bases separated the two germline ends. CDR3 length: 14 residues. Looked up from germline, CDR1 is SGHTA and CDR2 is FQGNSA. CDR3 coding DNA: TGTGCCAGCAGTCGCGGACCCACCACAGATACGCAGTATTTT. Translated, it gives CASSRGPTTDTQYF.

The chain couples TRBV2 to TRBJ2-1; 9 positions agree with TRBD1. Unmatched junction bases numbered 5, after V lost 5 bases and J lost 9 bases. The CDR3 is 13 amino acids. Per germline, CDR1 SNHLY and CDR2 FYNNEI. DNA of the CDR3: TGTGCCAGCAGTCTGGACAGGGGTGGTGAGCAGTTCTTC. It encodes CASSLDRGGEQFF.

This clonotype was recorded a few times. This chain links TRBV10-3 with TRBJ2-3; unclear D gene. The germline V gene encodes CDR1 ENHRY and CDR2 SYGVKD. Trimming took 3 bases from V and 0 from J, leaving 7 bases between them. The CDR3 runs 14 residues. CDR3 bases: TGTGCCATCAGTGATGGTCCGAGCACAGATACGCAGTATTTT. It codes for CAISDGPSTDTQYF.